This T cell receptor (beta chain) originates from a study of blood T cell repertoires in COVID-19. Generated by immunoSEQ multiplex PCR, the TCRdb table keeps only in-frame clones and is missing some. Among approximately 330,000 clones listed, 87% were seen once. Between the trimmed V and J ends, which lost 2 bases and 7 bases, there was a span of 11 bases. The V gene's germline CDR1 is KGHDR and CDR2 SFDVKD. The CDR3 sequence is 14 residues long. The sequence came from a man younger than 40 with COVID-19, enrolled during active disease. The gene calls are TRBV24-1 and TRBJ2-1, with D maybe TRBD2 (5 bases). Sequenced material: peripheral blood. CDR3 loop: CATSDSLPGNEQFF. The CDR3, as DNA: TGTGCCACCAGTGATTCGCTACCGGGAAATGAGCAGTTCTTC.